The next 8 T cell receptor beta chains were all read from a single sample in a study of T cell responses to AZD1222 COVID-19 vaccine. Only in-frame clones appear in the TCRdb table, and some are missing; sequencing was by immunoSEQ multiplex PCR. Of some 100,000 clones in the sample, approximately 90% were seen once. The source material was peripheral blood, sampled 28 days after the second AZD1222 dose. Receptors were obtained from an adult who received the AZD1222 COVID-19 vaccine.

The V gene is TRBV28, the J gene TRBJ2-7; D is perhaps TRBD1 (6 bases). The germline CDR1 and CDR2 sequences are MDHEN and SYDVKM. There are 15 residues in the CDR3. The V end was cut by 5 bases, the J end by 3 bases, with 17 bases between. CDR3 sequence reads: CASSPTGPFNYEQYF. The CDR3, as DNA: TGTGCCAGCAGTCCTACAGGGCCCTTTAACTACGAGCAGTACTTC.

The chain uses TRBV4-1 and TRBJ2-7, with TRBD1 matching over 8 bases. V lost 1 base, J lost 3 bases, and 5 bases stayed unmatched. This CDR3 has 15 amino acids. The germline V gene has CDR1 MGHRA and CDR2 YSYEKL. In DNA, the CDR3 is TGCGCCAGCAGCCAAGTCACAGGGGGGTTCTACGAGCAGTACTTC. This encodes CASSQVTGGFYEQYF.

The chain couples TRBV21-1 to TRBJ1-6; the tabulated D call, TRBD1, remains unverified against the DNA. TRBV21-1 constitutes a pseudogene. The CDR3 extends over 17 amino acids. DNA of the CDR3: TGTGCCAGCAGCCTCCGGGACACTAGCTCCTATAATTCACCCCTCCACTTT. Translating gives CASSLRDTSSYNSPLHF.

CDR3 sequence: CASSRRDGHGSPLHF. In DNA form, the CDR3 reads TGTGCCAGTAGCCGCCGGGACGGTCATGGCTCACCCCTCCACTTT. The gene calls are TRBV19 and TRBJ1-6; possible D gene TRBD1, 5 bases. Germline loops: CDR1 LNHDA, CDR2 SQIVND (reference sequence). This CDR3 comprises 15 residues. The germline V and J ends were trimmed by 6 bases and 10 bases, with 19 bases remaining between them.

V is TRBV28 and J is TRBJ2-5; D not resolved. Germline CDR1 is MDHEN and CDR2 is SYDVKM. CDR3 size: 13 residues. V lost 7 bases and J 5 bases, leaving 14 bases between the germline ends. The CDR3, as DNA: TGTGCCAGCACCGACCCCCCTGGGGAGACCCAGTACTTC. This encodes CASTDPPGETQYF.

The chain recombines TRBV5-6 with TRBJ1-4; tentatively, D is TRBD1 (5 bases). The germline V gene has CDR1 SGHDT and CDR2 YYEEEE. Trimming left V 0 bases short and J 5 bases short, with 11 bases between. CDR3 size: 15 residues. The CDR3: CASSLVGDGNEKLFF. CDR3 nucleotide sequence: TGTGCCAGCAGCTTGGTGGGGGACGGGAATGAAAAACTGTTTTTT.

CDR3 DNA sequence: TGTGCCAGTAGTATAGATAGTCACAAGAGGTCAGCTTTCTTT. Residues: CASSIDSHKRSAFF. The V call is TRBV19, the J call TRBJ1-1; no clear D. The CDR3 runs to 14 residues. The V gene lost 0 bases and the J gene lost 10 bases, with 15 bases spanning the gap. Looked up from germline, CDR1 is LNHDA and CDR2 is SQIVND (reference sequence). The full variable domain, with the rest looked up from reference TRBV19 and TRBJ1-1, is DGGITQSPKYLFRKEGQNVTLSCEQNLNHDAMYWYRQDPGQGLRLIYYSQIVNDFQKGDIAEGYSVSREKKESFPLTVTSAQKNPTAFYLCASSIDSHKRSAFFGQGTRLTVV.

V is TRBV27 and J is TRBJ2-7, with D possibly being TRBD1 or TRBD2 (5 bases each). The germline V gene has CDR1 MNHEY and CDR2 SMNVEV (reference sequence). This CDR3 region has 14 residues. The ends were cut back, 5 bases at V and 7 bases at J, with 18 bases in the middle. The CDR3: CASSASGRAREQYF. DNA for the CDR3: TGTGCCAGCAGTGCCTCGGGACGGGCCAGGGAGCAGTACTTC.